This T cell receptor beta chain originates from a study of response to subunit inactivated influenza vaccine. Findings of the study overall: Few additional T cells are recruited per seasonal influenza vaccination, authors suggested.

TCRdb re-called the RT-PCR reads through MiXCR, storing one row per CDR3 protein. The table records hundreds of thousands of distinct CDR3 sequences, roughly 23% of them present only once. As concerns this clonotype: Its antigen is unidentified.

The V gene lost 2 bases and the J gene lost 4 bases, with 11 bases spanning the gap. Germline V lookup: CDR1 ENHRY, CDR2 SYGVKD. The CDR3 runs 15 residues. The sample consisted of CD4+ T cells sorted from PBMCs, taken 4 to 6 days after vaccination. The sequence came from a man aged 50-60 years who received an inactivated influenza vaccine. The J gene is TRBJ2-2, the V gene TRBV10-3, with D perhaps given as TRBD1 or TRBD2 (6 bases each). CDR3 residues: CAISEPGGGTGELFF. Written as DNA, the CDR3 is TGTGCCATCAGTGAGCCCGGGGGCGGCACCGGGGAGCTGTTTTTT.